This passage covers 6 T cell receptor beta chains from one sample sequenced in a study of blood T cell repertoires in COVID-19. Here immunoSEQ multiplex PCR was the method, and the copy in TCRdb shows in-frame clones only, minus some. This table has about 150,000 clones, approximately 84% appearing once. Sequencing input: PBMCs or T cells enriched from blood (not recorded which). The receptors originated from a woman between 50 and 59 years old with acute COVID-19.

V usage is TRBV19 and J usage is TRBJ2-1, with TRBD2 matching over 7 bases. With 9 bases clipped from V and 1 base from J, the junction kept 9 bases outside the gene matches. Germline-derived CDR1 and CDR2 are LNHDA and SQIVND (reference sequence). The CDR3 contains 15 residues. This CDR3 is CASSWGAGSYNEQFF. The DNA for the CDR3 is TGTGCCAGCTCCTGGGGAGCGGGATCCTACAATGAGCAGTTCTTC.

In this sample, this clone turned up once. This chain links TRBV7-8 with TRBJ2-1; 7 nucleotides line up with TRBD1. The ends lost 1 base at V and 0 bases at J; junction bases unmatched: 12. This CDR3 contains 19 residues. Germline CDR1 reads SGHVS; CDR2 reads FQNEAQ. The DNA for the CDR3 is TGTGCCAGCAGCTTAGACGCCGTGGACAGGCTGGTCTCCTACAATGAGCAGTTCTTC. This encodes CASSLDAVDRLVSYNEQFF.

V is TRBV29-1 and J is TRBJ2-1; possibly TRBD1 for D (6 bases). Trimming shortened V by 1 base and J by 7 bases, and 17 bases separated the two germline ends. The CDR3 extends over 15 amino acids. Germline V gene data show CDR1 as SQVTM and CDR2 as ANQGSEA. The CDR3 loop is CSVEGGGARVNEQFF. DNA of the CDR3: TGCAGCGTTGAAGGTGGGGGCGCCCGGGTAAATGAGCAGTTCTTC.

The rearrangement joins TRBV11-2 to TRBJ1-4; possibly TRBD1 for D (5 bases). The germline V gene has CDR1 SGHAT and CDR2 FQNNGV. The CDR3 is 13 residues long. V was shortened by 6 bases and J by 8 bases, with 13 bases between the two germline ends. The CDR3 region is CASSPGRGEKLFF. The CDR3 nucleotides are TGTGCCAGCAGTCCAGGGCGGGGAGAAAAACTGTTTTTT.

The rearrangement links TRBV29-1 to TRBJ1-2, with D tentatively TRBD1 (6 bases). With 5 bases removed from V and 2 bases from J, the gap between germline ends came to 21 bases. CDR1 is SQVTM, CDR2 ANQGSEA, per germline. This CDR3 comprises 16 residues. The CDR3 nucleotides read TGCAGCGTTTCTATGAATGACAGGCATTACAACTATGGCTACACCTTC. Residues: CSVSMNDRHYNYGYTF. Full variable domain (rest looked up from reference TRBV29-1 and TRBJ1-2): SAVISQKPSRDICQRGTSLTIQCQVDSQVTMMFWYRQQPGQSLTLIATANQGSEATYESGFVIDKFPISRPNLTFSTLTVSNMSPEDSSIYLCSVSMNDRHYNYGYTFGSGTRLTVV.

This clone was detected a few times. The chain recombines TRBV4-1 with TRBJ2-1, with TRBD1 identical over 7 bases. The CDR3 extends over 18 amino acids. Germline V gene lookup returns CDR1 MGHRA and CDR2 YSYEKL. V gave up 4 bases and J gave up 0 bases; unmatched junction bases: 12. CDR3 nucleotides: TGCGCCAGCAGCCTCCGGCTCGGGACAGAGAGCTCCTACAATGAGCAGTTCTTC. Its protein is CASSLRLGTESSYNEQFF.